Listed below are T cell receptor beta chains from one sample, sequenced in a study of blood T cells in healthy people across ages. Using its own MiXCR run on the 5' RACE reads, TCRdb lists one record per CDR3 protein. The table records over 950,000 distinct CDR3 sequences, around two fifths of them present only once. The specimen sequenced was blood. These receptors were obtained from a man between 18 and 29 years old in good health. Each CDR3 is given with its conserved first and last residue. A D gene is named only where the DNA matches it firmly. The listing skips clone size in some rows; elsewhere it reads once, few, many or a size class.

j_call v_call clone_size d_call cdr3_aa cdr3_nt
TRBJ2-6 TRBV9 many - CASSQTSGANVLTF TGTGCCAGCTCCCAGACTTCTGGGGCCAACGTCCTGACTTTC
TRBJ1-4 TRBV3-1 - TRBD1 CASSQGQGEKLFF TGTGCCAGCAGCCAGGGACAGGGCGAAAAACTGTTTTTT
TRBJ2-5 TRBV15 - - CATRGLYNEQYF TGTGCCACCAGGGGTCTCTACAATGAGCAGTACTTC
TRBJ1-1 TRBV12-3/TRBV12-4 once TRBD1 CAGSFTRGGTEAFF TGTGCCGGCAGTTTCACCAGGGGGGGGACTGAAGCTTTCTTT
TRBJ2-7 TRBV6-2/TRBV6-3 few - CASSYRGHTNEQYF TGTGCCAGCAGTTACCGGGGACACACCAACGAGCAGTACTTC
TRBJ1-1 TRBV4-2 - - CASSQGQPYTEAFF TGTGCCAGCAGCCAAGGACAGCCTTACACTGAAGCTTTCTTT
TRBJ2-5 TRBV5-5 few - CASSLVIRDEQYF TGTGCCAGCAGCTTGGTGATCCGGGATGAGCAGTACTTC
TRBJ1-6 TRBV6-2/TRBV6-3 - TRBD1 CASSKPPGQAFSPLHF TGTGCCAGCAGTAAACCTCCGGGACAGGCTTTCTCACCCCTCCACTTT
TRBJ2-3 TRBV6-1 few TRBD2 CASSPNPTSGGPDTQYF TGTGCCAGCAGTCCTAACCCGACTAGCGGGGGGCCAGATACGCAGTATTTT
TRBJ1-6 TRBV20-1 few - CSARRQDSPLHF TGCAGTGCTAGGCGACAAGACTCACCCCTCCACTTT
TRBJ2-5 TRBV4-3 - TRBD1 CASSQERGVTGGLGPRFNEQYF TGCGCCAGCAGCCAAGAAAGGGGGGTGACAGGGGGCTTAGGGCCCCGGTTCAATGAGCAGTACTTC
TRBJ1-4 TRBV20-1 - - CSARDHGGEKLFF TGCAGTGCTAGAGATCATGGCGGTGAAAAACTGTTTTTT
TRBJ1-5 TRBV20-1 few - CSAPDGIDSNQPQHF TGCAGTGCTCCGGACGGAATTGATAGCAATCAGCCCCAGCATTTT
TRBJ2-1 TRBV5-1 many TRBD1 CASRRQGAIPDEQFF TGCGCCAGCCGGAGACAGGGGGCAATCCCTGATGAGCAGTTCTTC
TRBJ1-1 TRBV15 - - CATSRDPSEEAFF TGTGCCACCAGCAGAGATCCCTCTGAAGAAGCTTTCTTT
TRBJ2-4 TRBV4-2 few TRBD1 CASSQEQGAGNIQYF TGTGCCAGCAGCCAAGAGCAGGGGGCGGGAAACATTCAGTACTTC
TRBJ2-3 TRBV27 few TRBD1 CASSLPRGQGHTDTQYF TGTGCCAGCAGTTTACCCCGGGGACAGGGACACACAGATACGCAGTATTTT